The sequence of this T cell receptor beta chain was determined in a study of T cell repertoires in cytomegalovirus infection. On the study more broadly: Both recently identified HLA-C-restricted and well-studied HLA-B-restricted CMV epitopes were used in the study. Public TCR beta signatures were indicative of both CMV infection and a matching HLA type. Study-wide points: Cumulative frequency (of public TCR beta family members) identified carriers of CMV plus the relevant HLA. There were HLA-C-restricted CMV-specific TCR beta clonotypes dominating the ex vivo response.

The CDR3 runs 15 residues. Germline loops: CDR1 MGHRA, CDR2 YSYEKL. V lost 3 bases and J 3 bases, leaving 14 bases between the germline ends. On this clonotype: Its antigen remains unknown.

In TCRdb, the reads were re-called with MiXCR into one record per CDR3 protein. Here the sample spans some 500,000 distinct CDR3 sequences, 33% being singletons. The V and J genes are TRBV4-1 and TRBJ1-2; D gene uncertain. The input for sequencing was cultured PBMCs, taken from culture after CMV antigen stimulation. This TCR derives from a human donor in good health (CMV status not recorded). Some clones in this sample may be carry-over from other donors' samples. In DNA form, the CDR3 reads TGCGCCAGCAGCCACAACTTGCAGGTGGACTATGGCTACACCTTC. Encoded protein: CASSHNLQVDYGYTF.